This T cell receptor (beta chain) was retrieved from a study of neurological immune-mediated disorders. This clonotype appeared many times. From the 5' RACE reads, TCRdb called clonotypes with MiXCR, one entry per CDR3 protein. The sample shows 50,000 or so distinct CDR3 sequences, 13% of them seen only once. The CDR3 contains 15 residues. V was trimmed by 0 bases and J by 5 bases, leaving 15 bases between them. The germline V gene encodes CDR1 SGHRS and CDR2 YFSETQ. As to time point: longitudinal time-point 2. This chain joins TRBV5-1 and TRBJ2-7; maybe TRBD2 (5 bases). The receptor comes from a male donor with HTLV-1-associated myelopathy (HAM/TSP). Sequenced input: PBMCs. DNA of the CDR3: TGCGCCAGCAGCTTGGCGATTAGCCGGGGAGACGAGCAGTACTTC. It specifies CASSLAISRGDEQYF.